The 28 T cell receptor beta chains reported below all come from one sample, sequenced in a study of blood T cell repertoires in COVID-19 (dated by TCRdb to about 2020). Library preparation was by the immunoSEQ multiplex PCR assay. TCRdb holds this immuneACCESS table with in-frame rearrangements only. Some clones are missing; in checked studies, unresolved V genes explain under half, and the rest has no known cause. The sample data list 200,000 to 250,000 clones, and 65% to 90% of these were observed just once. The ten top clones hold around 9.3% of the sample. Sequencing was carried out using PBMCs or T cells enriched from blood (not recorded which). The source is a woman between 50 and 59 years old with acute COVID-19.

This chain links TRBV28 with TRBJ2-1; 9 bases map to TRBD2. The germline V gene encodes CDR1 MDHEN and CDR2 SYDVKM. CDR3 length: 15 amino acids. V dropped 1 base and J dropped 3; count of bases not matched to a gene: 1. The CDR3 protein is CASSLFSGGYNEQFF. For the CDR3, the DNA is TGTGCCAGCAGTTTATTTAGCGGGGGCTACAATGAGCAGTTCTTC.

This clone came up once. The chain carries TRBV7-9 and TRBJ1-4, with TRBD1 as a possible D gene (5 bases). CDR3 length equals 16 residues. The V end was cut by 1 base, the J end by 9 bases, with 18 bases between. Germline lookup yields CDR1 SEHNR and CDR2 FQNEAQ (reference sequence). In DNA form, the CDR3 reads TGTGCCAGCAGCTTAGAGGTCGCTGGGGCCCAGAAAAAACTGTTTTTT. Encoded protein: CASSLEVAGAQKKLFF. Full variable domain (outside the CDR3, taken from reference TRBV7-9 and TRBJ1-4): DTGVSQNPRHKITKRGQNVTFRCDPISEHNRLYWYRQTLGQGPEFLTYFQNEAQLEKSRLLSDRFSAERPKGSFSTLEIQRTEQGDSAMYLCASSLEVAGAQKKLFFGSGTQLSVL.

The CDR3 loop reads CASSVGGVVIRADTQYF. CDR3 nucleotides: TGTGCCAGCTCCGTAGGAGGGGTCGTAATTCGTGCAGATACGCAGTATTTT. The chain has TRBV5-6 and TRBJ2-3; tentative D call: TRBD2 (6 bases). The CDR3 is made up of 17 amino acids. The V gene lost 7 bases and the J gene lost 4 bases, with 25 bases spanning the gap. The germline V gene encodes CDR1 SGHDT and CDR2 YYEEEE. The variable domain in full, with the rest retrieved from reference TRBV5-6 and TRBJ2-3, is DAGVTQSPTHLIKTRGQQVTLRCSPKSGHDTVSWYQQALGQGPQFIFQYYEEEERQRGNFPDRFSGHQFPNYSSELNVNALLLGDSALYLCASSVGGVVIRADTQYFGPGTRLTVL.

The J gene is TRBJ2-1, the V gene TRBV5-1; 12 bases line up with TRBD2. The germline V gene encodes CDR1 SGHRS and CDR2 YFSETQ. CDR3 length: 15 residues. V lost 0 bases, J lost 9 bases, and 4 bases stayed unmatched. DNA of the CDR3: TGCGCCAGCAGCTTGGCCCTAGCGGGGGGGCGTGAGCAGTTCTTC. This translates into CASSLALAGGREQFF.

The chain recombines TRBV5-1 with TRBJ2-2; weak D call: TRBD2 (5 bases). The germline V gene has CDR1 SGHRS and CDR2 YFSETQ. The CDR3 is made up of 15 amino acids. V lost 7 bases to trimming and J lost 1 base, with 14 bases between them. The CDR3 reads CASRYGIQNTGELFF. The CDR3 region has the DNA TGCGCCAGCCGTTACGGGATCCAGAACACCGGGGAGCTGTTTTTT.

The CDR3 DNA reads as TGTGCCAGCAGCGTAGCTATGGCGGGAGTAAACGGGGAGCTGTTTTTT. Amino acids: CASSVAMAGVNGELFF. This sequence joins TRBV9 and TRBJ2-2; 7 bases map to TRBD2. The V gene end was trimmed by 0 bases and the J gene end by 7 bases; junction bases not matched to a gene: 9. The CDR3 length is 16 residues. Germline V gene lookup returns CDR1 SGDLS and CDR2 YYNGEE.

The chain recombines TRBV6-2 or TRBV6-3 with TRBJ1-1; possible D gene TRBD1, 6 bases. V lost 2 bases and J 2 bases, leaving 12 bases between the germline ends. Germline V lookup: CDR1 MNHEY, CDR2 SVGEGT. The CDR3 contains 15 residues. The CDR3: CASSYPGQLNTEAFF. CDR3 bases: TGTGCCAGCAGTTACCCCGGACAGCTTAACACTGAAGCTTTCTTT.

In DNA form, the CDR3 reads TGTGCCAGCAGCCATAGGGACAGACGCGGCGGGGACTATGGCTACACCTTC. Translated, it gives CASSHRDRRGGDYGYTF. The chain couples TRBV3-1 (or the pseudogene TRBV3-2) to TRBJ1-2, with 7 bases that match TRBD1. The V and J ends lost 3 bases and 3 bases, in that order; junction bases with no gene match: 13. Germline CDR1 LGHDT, CDR2 YNNKEL (reference sequence). The CDR3 spans 17 residues.

The chain uses TRBV4-1 and TRBJ1-4, with D maybe TRBD1 (5 bases). The germline V gene has CDR1 MGHRA and CDR2 YSYEKL. The CDR3 is made up of 15 amino acids. The ends were cut back, 2 bases at V and 8 bases at J, with 15 bases in the middle. This CDR3 is CASSQFSRASEKLFF. Here the CDR3 DNA reads TGCGCCAGCAGCCAATTCAGCAGGGCCTCCGAAAAACTGTTTTTT.

The V gene is TRBV7-8, the J gene TRBJ1-5; 7 nucleotides line up with TRBD1. CDR3 length: 16 residues. The J segment lost 4 bases and the V segment lost 5 bases, leaving 11 bases of the junction unmatched. Germline V gene data show CDR1 as SGHVS and CDR2 as FQNEAQ. The chain's CDR3 is CASSPRWGRGNQPQHF. DNA of the CDR3: TGTGCCAGCAGCCCCCGGTGGGGCAGGGGGAATCAGCCCCAGCATTTT.

This chain uses TRBV25-1 with TRBJ2-7; 9 nucleotides match TRBD2. V was pared by 4 bases and J by 2 bases, with 3 bases of the junction left unmatched. This CDR3 has 14 residues. The germline CDR1 and CDR2 sequences are MGHDK and SYGVNS. The CDR3 here is CASSVAGGPYEQYF. The CDR3 nucleotides are TGTGCCAGCAGTGTTGCGGGGGGGCCCTACGAGCAGTACTTC.

This clone was detected once. The chain uses TRBV7-2 and TRBJ2-5; 11 positions match TRBD2. Germline assignment: CDR1 SGHTA and CDR2 FQGNSA. This CDR3 has 16 amino acids. The V gene end was trimmed by 1 base and the J gene end by 5 bases; junction bases not matched to a gene: 6. DNA of the CDR3: TGTGCCAGCAGCTTAGGACTAGCGGGAATCGGGGAGACCCAGTACTTC. This sequence encodes CASSLGLAGIGETQYF.

This chain connects TRBV4-1 to TRBJ1-2; 10 bases are a match to TRBD1. The V and J ends lost 1 base and 4 bases, in that order; junction bases with no gene match: 3. CDR3 length: 15 amino acids. The V gene's germline CDR1 is MGHRA and CDR2 YSYEKL. This chain's CDR3 is CASSQVDRGLYGYTF. The CDR3 nucleotides are TGCGCCAGCAGCCAAGTTGACAGGGGGCTCTATGGCTACACCTTC.

Notes on this clone: The same CDR3 can be traced to other DNA sequences in this sample. The V gene is TRBV18, the J gene TRBJ2-5, with D perhaps matching TRBD2 (5 bases). The CDR3 has 13 amino acids. Germline V gives CDR1 KGHSH, CDR2 LQKENI. The V end was cut by 6 bases, the J end by 4 bases, with 12 bases between. CDR3 bases: TGTGCCAGCTCGCCTGGACTCGGAGAGACCCAGTACTTC. Translation: CASSPGLGETQYF.

The chain employs TRBV3-1 (or the pseudogene TRBV3-2) and TRBJ2-7, with a weak D call TRBD2 (5 bases). CDR3 length: 16 amino acids. The V gene lost 4 bases and the J gene lost 0 bases, with 16 bases spanning the gap. Germline V gives CDR1 LGHDT, CDR2 YNNKEL (reference sequence). CDR3 loop: CASSRWLGGLSYEQYF. The DNA for the CDR3 is TGTGCCAGCAGCCGGTGGCTAGGCGGGCTCTCCTACGAGCAGTACTTC.

This sequence joins TRBV2 and TRBJ2-1; possible D gene TRBD1, 7 bases. Germline V gives CDR1 SNHLY, CDR2 FYNNEI. V shed 4 bases and J shed 4 bases, with 14 bases lying between them. This CDR3 is built from 15 residues. The CDR3 DNA follows: TGTGCCAGCAGTGGACAGGGACTTTCATACAATGAGCAGTTCTTC. It codes for CASSGQGLSYNEQFF.

This clone was seen just once. The genes are TRBV15 and TRBJ2-3, with 7 positions matching TRBD1. After removal of 5 bases from V and 4 bases from J, the junction contained 12 bases not matched to a gene. The CDR3 sequence is 16 residues long. The germline V gene encodes CDR1 LNHNV and CDR2 YYDKDF (reference sequence). CDR3: CATSFPQAGGPDTQYF. The CDR3 region has the DNA TGTGCCACCAGCTTTCCACAGGCAGGGGGACCAGATACGCAGTATTTT.

The J gene is TRBJ1-2, the V gene TRBV27, with D unresolved. The CDR3 covers 15 residues. V was trimmed by 2 bases and J by 6 bases, leaving 16 bases between them. In germline, CDR1 is MNHEY, CDR2 SMNVEV (reference sequence). Written as DNA, the CDR3 is TGTGCCAGCAGTTTAGGTCGGCCCGGTCGGGATGGCTACACCTTC. Translating it yields CASSLGRPGRDGYTF.

The V call is TRBV21-1, the J call TRBJ2-7; the table gives TRBD1 as D, unverified against the DNA. TRBV21-1 is a pseudogene. The CDR3 is 17 residues long. The CDR3 DNA sequence: TGTGCCAGCAGCAAAAAGGGGCTAAACCCAATCTCCTACGAGCAGTACTTC. Translated: CASSKKGLNPISYEQYF.

The chain links TRBV5-4 to TRBJ2-5, with D maybe TRBD2 (5 bases). Germline V gene sequence: CDR1 SGHNT, CDR2 YYREEE (reference sequence). The CDR3 spans 16 residues. Trimming pared 4 bases from V and 5 bases from J, leaving 21 bases between. CDR3 DNA: TGTGCCAGCAGCCTCGTCGGGAAGGGTGTGGCGGAGACCCAGTACTTC. Translated, it gives CASSLVGKGVAETQYF.

The chain uses TRBV2 and TRBJ1-1, with D maybe TRBD1 (5 bases). From germline, CDR1 is SNHLY and CDR2 FYNNEI. Trimming removed 8 bases from V and 5 bases from J, with 12 bases in between. The CDR3 totals 12 residues. The CDR3 protein is CASGPGTTEAFF. In DNA form, the CDR3 reads TGTGCCAGCGGACCAGGGACTACTGAAGCTTTCTTT.

This rearrangement joins TRBV6-6 to TRBJ1-2, with D unclear. Germline values: CDR1 MNHNY, CDR2 SVGAGI (reference sequence). The CDR3 is 14 residues long. V lost 2 bases and J 1 base, leaving 8 bases between the germline ends. This CDR3 is CASSYDSVNYGYTF. The CDR3 DNA is TGTGCCAGCAGTTACGACTCAGTTAACTATGGCTACACCTTC.

V and J are TRBV10-3 and TRBJ1-6; D gene uncertain. From germline, CDR1 is ENHRY and CDR2 SYGVKD. V gave up 9 bases and J gave up 6 bases, with 9 bases separating them. CDR3 length: 12 amino acids. The CDR3 DNA reads TGTGCCATAAAAGGAGTTAATTCACCCCTCCACTTT. Amino acid sequence: CAIKGVNSPLHF.

This clone was detected only once. The chain carries TRBV7-3 and TRBJ2-2; 11 bases align to TRBD2. The trim removed 2 bases at V and 5 bases at J, leaving 16 bases unmatched. The CDR3 sequence is 20 residues long. CDR1 and CDR2 (germline): SGHTA, FQGTGA. The CDR3 sequence is CASSLRNPGASGRRTGELFF. The CDR3 coding sequence is TGTGCCAGCAGCTTACGGAACCCTGGGGCTAGCGGGAGGAGAACCGGGGAGCTGTTTTTT.

This chain links TRBV3-1 (or the pseudogene TRBV3-2) with TRBJ2-1; 7 bases fit TRBD2. The CDR3 has 17 residues. The V gene's germline CDR1 is LGHDT and CDR2 YNNKEL (reference sequence). The junction had 17 bases not matched to a gene; V was cut back by 2 bases and J by 10 bases. The CDR3 DNA follows: TGTGCCAGCAGCCAAAAATCTGGGGGAGGGCCTTTGGCGGAGCAGTTCTTC. This gives the protein CASSQKSGGGPLAEQFF.

The chain combines TRBV18 with TRBJ2-1, with D tentatively TRBD1 (6 bases). In germline, CDR1 is KGHSH, CDR2 LQKENI. The CDR3 totals 17 residues. The ends were cut back, 3 bases at V and 7 bases at J, with 22 bases in the middle. The CDR3 region has the DNA TGTGCCAGCTCACCCCCAGAAACGGGACAAGACTGGAATGAGCAGTTCTTC. As protein: CASSPPETGQDWNEQFF.

This clone was detected a few times. The chain links TRBV28 to TRBJ1-1; perhaps TRBD1 as D (5 bases). Per germline, CDR1 MDHEN and CDR2 SYDVKM. Trimming removed 4 bases at V and 7 bases at J, with 19 bases between. CDR3 length equals 15 residues. The CDR3 nucleotides are TGTGCCAGCAGTTCCCCCCCTTGGGGCCACTTTGAAGCTTTCTTT. It codes for CASSSPPWGHFEAFF.

This clone was recorded once. Relative to the germline gene, one junction end is altered; a read error may explain this. The CDR3 loop is CASSVAGLQETQYF. CDR3 nucleotide sequence: TGTGCCAGCAGCGTAGCGGGGCTTCAAGAGACCCAGTACTTC. The chain employs TRBV7-2 and TRBJ2-5; 8 nucleotides agree with TRBD2. Germline lookup yields CDR1 SGHTA and CDR2 FQGNSA. The CDR3 contains 14 residues.